This T cell receptor (beta chain) was profiled in a study of T-cell memory formation after mild COVID-19. As for the study in general: TCR clusters were mostly donor specific.

Broader study findings: Pre-infection memory showed some responding clones, and this suggested that cross-reactive memory joined. Of the contracting clones, CD4+ ones lay mainly in CM and EM, and CD8+ ones in EMRA.

After 5'RACE with constant-segment primers, TCR alpha and TCR beta cDNA libraries carrying sample barcodes and UMIs were obtained. TCRdb reprocessed the 5' RACE reads via MiXCR and lists one record per CDR3 protein. The table records under 35,000 distinct CDR3 sequences, roughly a sixth of them present only once. Details on this clonotype: Its antigen is not identified.

The CDR3 has 15 residues. V dropped 5 bases and J dropped 3; count of bases not matched to a gene: 5. CDR1 and CDR2 (germline): MNHEY, SVGAGI. The TCR was taken from an adult who had mild COVID-19 (a few samples of this study predate the infection). Cell type and time point are not known. V usage is TRBV6-5 and J usage is TRBJ2-2; 8 bases align to TRBD1. Specimen: PBMCs or a T cell subset sorted from them (not recorded which). The DNA of the CDR3 is TGTGCCAGCAGTCTAGGACAGGGCGACACCGGGGAGCTGTTTTTT. This gives the protein CASSLGQGDTGELFF.